This TCR beta chain was identified in a study of beta chain features in type 1 diabetes. General observations from the study: Within each of all four CD4+ subsets, Type 1 diabetes patients had TCRB CDR3s that were moderately but significantly shorter.

About this clone itself: Its antigen remains unknown.

The CDR3 is 18 residues long. V dropped 4 bases and J dropped 8 bases, with 30 bases sitting between them. The germline gives CDR1 SGHRS, CDR2 YFSETQ. cDNA synthesis used the whole RNA isolate, giving expressed TCRB sequences. The average output of naive, central memory and regulatory T cell samples was about 3.57 million reads. Some clones are missing from TCRdb's copy, which holds only in-frame ones; the method was immunoSEQ multiplex PCR. The table lists hundreds of thousands of clones, more than 13% of them singletons. One heparinised draw of blood, averaging around 100 mL, came from each donor. The rearrangement links TRBV5-1 to TRBJ1-2; TRBD1 might be the D (5 bases). This sequence was found in a man younger than 30 with type 1 diabetes. The specimen sequenced was naive CD4+ T cells from blood. In DNA form, the CDR3 reads TGCGCCAGCAGCCCCACCATAGGACAAGGCCCTCCGGGGCGCGGCTACACCTTC. Its translation is CASSPTIGQGPPGRGYTF.